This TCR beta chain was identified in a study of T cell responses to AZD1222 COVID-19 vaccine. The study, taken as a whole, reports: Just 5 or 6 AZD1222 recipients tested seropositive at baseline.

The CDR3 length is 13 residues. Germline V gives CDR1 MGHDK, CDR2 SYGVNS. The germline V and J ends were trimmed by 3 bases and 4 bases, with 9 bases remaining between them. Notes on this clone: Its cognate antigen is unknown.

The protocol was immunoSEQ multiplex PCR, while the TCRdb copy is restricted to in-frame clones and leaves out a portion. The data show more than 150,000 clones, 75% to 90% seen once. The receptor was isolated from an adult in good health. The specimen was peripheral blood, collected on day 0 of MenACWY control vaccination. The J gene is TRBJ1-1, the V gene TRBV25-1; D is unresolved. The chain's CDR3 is CASSDGGSTEAFF. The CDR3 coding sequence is TGTGCCAGCAGTGACGGCGGGAGCACTGAAGCTTTCTTT.